The T cell receptor beta chain under discussion was sequenced for a study of vaccination and CD4 T cells after COVID-19. Points from the study as a whole: A median 86.3% of convalescent patients' SARS-CoV-2-reactive clones emerged only after vaccination. From approximately 23 to 38, the median of SARS-CoV-2-reactive clonotypes rose without reaching significance.

In regard to this clonotype: Its antigen is unidentified.

The Oncomine TCR Beta short-read assay was what sequenced the DNA obtained from cultured CD4+ T cells. TCRdb analysed the PCR reads with MiXCR anew, one entry per CDR3 protein. The table records some 16,000 distinct CDR3 sequences, roughly 60% of them present only once. Treatment described: roughly 10-day PBMC culture with coronavirus spike peptide pools or control peptides (ViraFEST assay). ViraFEST relied on peptide pools to expand antigen-specific T cells; the TCRs were sequenced afterward. More than 1.5 million PBMCs per well were cultured with about 10 IU/ml IL-2 and roughly 10 ug/ml peptide pools. The receptor comes from a human donor who had recovered from COVID-19. The sequenced material came from CD4+ T cells from blood, cultured in vitro.

CDR3 region: CASRDSGREADTQYF. In DNA, the CDR3 is TGCGCCAGCAGAGATAGCGGGAGGGAGGCAGATACGCAGTATTTT. The chain couples TRBV5-1 to TRBJ2-3, with 11 bases aligning to TRBD2. The CDR3 sequence is 15 residues long. V dropped 5 bases and J dropped 4; count of bases not matched to a gene: 6. The germline V gene encodes CDR1 SGHRS and CDR2 YFSETQ.